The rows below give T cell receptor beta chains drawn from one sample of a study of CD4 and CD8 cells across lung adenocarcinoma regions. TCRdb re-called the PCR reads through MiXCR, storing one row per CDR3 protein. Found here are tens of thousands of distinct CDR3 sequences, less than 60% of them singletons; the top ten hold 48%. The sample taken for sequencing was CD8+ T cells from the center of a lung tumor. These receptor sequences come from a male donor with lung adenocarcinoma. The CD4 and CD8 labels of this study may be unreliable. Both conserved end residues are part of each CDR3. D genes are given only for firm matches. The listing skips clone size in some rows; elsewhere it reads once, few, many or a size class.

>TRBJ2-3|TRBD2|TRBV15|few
CATSRTSGSTDTQYF
TGTGCCACCAGCAGGACTAGCGGGAGCACAGATACGCAGTATTTT
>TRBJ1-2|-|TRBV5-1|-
CASSLAGTGNYGYTF
TGCGCCAGCAGCTTGGCCGGGACGGGTAACTATGGCTACACCTTC
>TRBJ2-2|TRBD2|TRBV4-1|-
CASSQSTSGRATGELFF
TGCGCCAGCAGCCAAAGTACAAGCGGGAGAGCCACCGGGGAGCTGTTTTTT
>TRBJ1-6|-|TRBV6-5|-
CASSYSLLRVGSPLHF
TGTGCCAGCAGTTACTCTCTTCTCCGCGTAGGTTCACCCCTCCACTTT
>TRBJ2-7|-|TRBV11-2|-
CASSLEPAANAEQYF
TGTGCCAGCAGCTTAGAACCAGCGGCGAACGCCGAGCAGTACTTC
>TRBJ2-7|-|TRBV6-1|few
CASSEAQQVQNPYEQYF
TGTGCCAGCAGTGAAGCCCAGCAGGTCCAGAACCCCTACGAGCAGTACTTC
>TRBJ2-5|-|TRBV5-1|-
CASSLGAGYGTQYF
TGCGCCAGCAGCCTAGGGGCAGGGTATGGGACCCAGTACTTC
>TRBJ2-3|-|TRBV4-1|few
CASSQGTGTDTQYF
TGCGCCAGCAGCCAAGGGACAGGCACAGATACGCAGTATTTT
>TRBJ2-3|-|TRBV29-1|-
CSVDKDSTDTQYF
TGCAGCGTTGATAAGGACAGCACAGATACGCAGTATTTT
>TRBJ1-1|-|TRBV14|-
CASSTSGPEAFF
TGTGCCAGCAGCACATCGGGGCCTGAAGCTTTCTTT
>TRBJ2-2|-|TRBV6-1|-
CASALNTGELFF
TGTGCCAGCGCCTTGAACACCGGGGAGCTGTTTTTT
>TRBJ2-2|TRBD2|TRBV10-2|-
CASAAGAPPDKLFF
TGCGCCAGCGCAGCGGGAGCGCCCCCCGATAAGCTGTTTTTT
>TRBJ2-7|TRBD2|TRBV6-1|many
CASSKAGGPFLEQYF
TGTGCCAGCAGTAAGGCGGGAGGGCCTTTTCTCGAGCAGTACTTC
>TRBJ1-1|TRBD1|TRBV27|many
CASAYRGLDDTEAFF
TGTGCCAGTGCTTACAGGGGACTCGACGACACTGAAGCTTTCTTT
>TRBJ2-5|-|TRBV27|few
CASSLGLQETQYF
TGTGCCAGCAGTTTAGGTCTGCAAGAGACCCAGTACTTC
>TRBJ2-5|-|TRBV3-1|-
CASSLGTKETQYF
TGTGCCAGCAGCCTCGGGACCAAAGAGACCCAGTACTTC
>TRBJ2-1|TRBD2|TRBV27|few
CASSFSAGDNPGEQFF
TGTGCCAGCAGTTTTTCAGCGGGGGATAATCCGGGTGAGCAGTTCTTC
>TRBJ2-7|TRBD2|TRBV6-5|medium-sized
CATSTSGSADEQYF
TGTGCCACGTCGACTAGCGGGAGTGCAGACGAGCAGTACTTC
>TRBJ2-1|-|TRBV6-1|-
CASRLQGYGEQFF
TGTGCCAGCAGACTACAGGGCTACGGGGAGCAGTTCTTC
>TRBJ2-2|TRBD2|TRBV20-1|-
CSAPGLAGGNTGELFF
TGCAGTGCTCCGGGACTAGCGGGGGGGAACACCGGGGAGCTGTTTTTT
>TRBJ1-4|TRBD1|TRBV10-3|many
CAIGTGGNEKLFF
TGTGCCATAGGGACAGGGGGTAATGAAAAACTGTTTTTT
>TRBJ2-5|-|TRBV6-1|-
CASRGAGLSETQYF
TGTGCCAGCAGGGGGGCAGGGTTGTCAGAGACCCAGTACTTC
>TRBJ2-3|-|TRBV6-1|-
CAVPPGRDTQYF
TGTGCCGTCCCTCCGGGACGTGATACGCAGTATTTT